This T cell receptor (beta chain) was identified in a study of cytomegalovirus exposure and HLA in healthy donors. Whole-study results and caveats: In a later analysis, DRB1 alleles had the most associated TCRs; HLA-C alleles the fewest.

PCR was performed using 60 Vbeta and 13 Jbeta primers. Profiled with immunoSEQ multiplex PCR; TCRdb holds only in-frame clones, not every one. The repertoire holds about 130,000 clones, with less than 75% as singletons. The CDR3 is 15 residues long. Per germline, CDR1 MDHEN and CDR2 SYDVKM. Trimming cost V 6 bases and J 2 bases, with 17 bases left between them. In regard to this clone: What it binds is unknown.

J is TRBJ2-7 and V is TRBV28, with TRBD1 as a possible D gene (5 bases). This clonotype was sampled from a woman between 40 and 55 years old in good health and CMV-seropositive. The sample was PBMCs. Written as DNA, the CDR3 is TGTGCCAGCAGGAGATCGGGTACAGGAACCTACGAGCAGTACTTC. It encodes CASRRSGTGTYEQYF.